This entry features one TCR beta chain sequence. The method was immunoSEQ multiplex PCR; TCRdb's version includes in-frame clones alone and lacks a portion of them. Here the sample spans 81,000 or so clones, roughly 96% being singletons. This sample is drawn from a study of technical replicates of blood from four donors. The CDR3 spans 16 residues. The V gene end was trimmed by 4 bases and the J gene end by 5 bases; junction bases not matched to a gene: 12. Germline CDR1 reads SGHRS; CDR2 reads YFSETQ. Sequencing was carried out using T cells isolated from PBMCs. The chain carries TRBV5-1 and TRBJ1-2, with TRBD1 identical over 9 bases. The receptor was derived from a human donor in good health. The DNA of the CDR3 is TGCGCCAGCAGCCGAAATCCTCCGGGACAGGGATATGGCTACACCTTC. Translating it yields CASSRNPPGQGYGYTF. The full variable domain, with the rest looked up from reference TRBV5-1 and TRBJ1-2, is KAGVTQTPRYLIKTRGQQVTLSCSPISGHRSVSWYQQTPGQGLQFLFEYFSETQRNKGNFPGRFSGRQFSNSRSEMNVSTLELGDSALYLCASSRNPPGQGYGYTFGSGTRLTVV.